The sequence of this T cell receptor (beta chain) was determined in a study of blood T cell repertoires in COVID-19 (dated by TCRdb to 2020 to 2022). For the wider study: The collaborator samples originated in the United States, Italy and Spain and spanned the acute and convalescent phases of COVID-19. The material from the prospective study consisted of cDNA or gDNA derived from T cells, B-cell-depleted T cells, or PBMCs. Deeply sampled blood TCRbeta repertoires from subjects exposed to, actively infected with, or recovered from COVID-19 were included in the dataset. The repertoires were released in a freely available public database intended as a resource for research on the immune response to SARS-CoV-2. Samples came from the ongoing ImmuneRACE study (first 160 participants) plus 1,254 subjects from 6 global collaborators. Sample metadata almost always included a de-identified subject ID, COVID-19 status, age in years and sex. Where available, HLA class I and class II types were obtained from metadata supplied by the sample provider rather than from assay-based typing. The investigation overall reported the following: The quantity of clinical and demographic metadata differed by source and by participant and was supplied without curation.

Each collaborating institution followed its own protocols to collect whole blood in K2EDTA tubes. For TCRbeta analysis, collaborators shipped samples as frozen whole blood, isolated PBMCs, or DNA extracted from either of those sample types. Details on this clone: What antigen it recognizes has not been identified. A junction boundary mismatches the germline segment, possibly from a read error.

Reading the germline V gene gives CDR1 SNHLY and CDR2 FYNNEI. Reading from cysteine to phenylalanine, the CDR3 counts 13 amino acids. The read is trimmed to its CDR3 DNA, 39 bases read in frame from base 1. TCRbeta CDR3 regions were amplified from genomic DNA by means of the immunoSEQ Assay, a bias-controlled multiplex PCR. As for the authors' bioinformatics: Nucleated cell counts per sample were estimated from amplification of reference gene primers within the assay. Sequence reads were collapsed and filtered to measure the absolute abundance of every unique TCRbeta CDR3 rearrangement. For each sample, productive Simpson clonality was calculated by taking the square root of Simpson's diversity index across productive rearrangements. Imported from immuneACCESS, the table was reduced by TCRdb to in-frame sequences with V and J called. These copies leave out some clones; in studies compared against another copy, an unresolved V gene accounts for under half, and the cause of the remainder is not known. Clone size and V and J calls were adopted from that table, with D and trimming inferred from the DNA. The sample yields 35,000 to 45,000 clones; nearly 90% were counted once. The biggest ten clones account for 2.5% to 3.5% of the sample.

The sequence was collected from a man between 45 and 60 years old with active COVID-19. Sequenced input: peripheral blood. The chain uses TRBV2 and TRBJ2-5; TRBD1 matches 9 bases in the middle. At the DNA level, the sequence is TGTGCCAGCAGTGGAAGGACAGGGGCCCATGAGAACTTC. Translation gives CASSGRTGAHENF.